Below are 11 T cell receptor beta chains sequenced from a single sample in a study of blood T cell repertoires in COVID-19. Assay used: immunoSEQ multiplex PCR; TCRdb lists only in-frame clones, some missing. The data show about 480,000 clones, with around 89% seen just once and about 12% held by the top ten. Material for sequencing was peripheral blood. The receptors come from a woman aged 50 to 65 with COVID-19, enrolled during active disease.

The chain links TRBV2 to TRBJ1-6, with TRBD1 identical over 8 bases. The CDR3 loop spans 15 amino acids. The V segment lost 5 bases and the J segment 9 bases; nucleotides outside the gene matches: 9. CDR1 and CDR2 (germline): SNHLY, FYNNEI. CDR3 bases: TGTGCCAGCAGTCCGCGGACAGGGCCCTCTTCACCCCTCCACTTT. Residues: CASSPRTGPSSPLHF.

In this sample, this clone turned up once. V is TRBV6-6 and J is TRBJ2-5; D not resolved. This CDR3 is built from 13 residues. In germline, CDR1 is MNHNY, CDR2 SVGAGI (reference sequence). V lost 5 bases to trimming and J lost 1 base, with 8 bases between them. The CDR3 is CASSGSAQETQYF. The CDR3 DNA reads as TGTGCCAGCAGTGGCAGTGCCCAAGAGACCCAGTACTTC.

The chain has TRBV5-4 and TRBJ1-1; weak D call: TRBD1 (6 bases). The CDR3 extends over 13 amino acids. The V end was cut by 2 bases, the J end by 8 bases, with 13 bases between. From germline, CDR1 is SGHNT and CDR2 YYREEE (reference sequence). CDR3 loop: CASSFHQQGEAFF. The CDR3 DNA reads TGTGCCAGCAGCTTCCATCAACAGGGAGAAGCTTTCTTT. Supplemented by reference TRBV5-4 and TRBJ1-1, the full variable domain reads ETGVTQSPTHLIKTRGQQVTLRCSSQSGHNTVSWYQQALGQGPQFIFQYYREEENGRGNFPPRFSGLQFPNYSSELNVNALELDDSALYLCASSFHQQGEAFFGQGTRLTVV.

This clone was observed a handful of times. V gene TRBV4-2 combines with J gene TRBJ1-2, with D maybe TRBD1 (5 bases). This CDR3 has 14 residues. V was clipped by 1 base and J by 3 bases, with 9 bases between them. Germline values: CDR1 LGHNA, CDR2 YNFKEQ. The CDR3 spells CASSQVGDYYGYTF. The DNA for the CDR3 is TGTGCCAGCAGCCAAGTGGGGGACTACTATGGCTACACCTTC.

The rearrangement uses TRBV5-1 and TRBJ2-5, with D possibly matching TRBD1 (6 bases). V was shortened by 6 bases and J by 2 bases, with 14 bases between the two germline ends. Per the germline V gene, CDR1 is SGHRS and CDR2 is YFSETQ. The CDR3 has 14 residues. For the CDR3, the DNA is TGCGCCAGCACAGCTACAGGGCTACAAGAGACCCAGTACTTC. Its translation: CASTATGLQETQYF.

This CDR3 is CASSMGVLTGTGTSQQYF. CDR3 nucleotide sequence: TGTGCCAGCAGCATGGGCGTGCTTACCGGGACAGGGACATCTCAGCAGTACTTC. The chain combines TRBV5-5 with TRBJ2-7, with 9 bases identical to TRBD1. The trim removed 4 bases at V and 8 bases at J, leaving 22 bases unmatched. Germline CDR1 reads SGHKS; CDR2 reads YYEKEE (reference sequence). The CDR3 is 18 amino acids. The full variable domain, rest sourced from reference TRBV5-5 and TRBJ2-7, is DAGVTQSPTHLIKTRGQQVTLRCSPISGHKSVSWYQQVLGQGPQFIFQYYEKEERGRGNFPDRFSARQFPNYSSELNVNALLLGDSALYLCASSMGVLTGTGTSQQYFGPGTRLTVT.

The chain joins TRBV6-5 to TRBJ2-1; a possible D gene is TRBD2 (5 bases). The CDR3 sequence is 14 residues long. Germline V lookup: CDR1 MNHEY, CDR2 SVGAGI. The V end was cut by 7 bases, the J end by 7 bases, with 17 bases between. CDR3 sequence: CASNFPPGENEQFF. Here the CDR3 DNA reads TGTGCCAGCAATTTCCCGCCCGGGGAGAATGAGCAGTTCTTC.

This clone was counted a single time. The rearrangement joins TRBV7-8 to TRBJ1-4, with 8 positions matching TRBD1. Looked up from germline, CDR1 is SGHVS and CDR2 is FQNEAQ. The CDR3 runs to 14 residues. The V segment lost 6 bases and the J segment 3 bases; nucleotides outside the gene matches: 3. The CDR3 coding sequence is TGTGCCAGCAGGTCAGGGGGCTCTAATGAAAAACTGTTTTTT. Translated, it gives CASRSGGSNEKLFF.

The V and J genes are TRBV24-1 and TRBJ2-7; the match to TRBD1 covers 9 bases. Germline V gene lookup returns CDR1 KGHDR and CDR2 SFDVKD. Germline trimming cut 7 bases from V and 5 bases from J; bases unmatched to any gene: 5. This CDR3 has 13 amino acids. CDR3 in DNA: TGTGCCACCAGGGGACAGGGTGACCACGAGCAGTACTTC. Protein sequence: CATRGQGDHEQYF.

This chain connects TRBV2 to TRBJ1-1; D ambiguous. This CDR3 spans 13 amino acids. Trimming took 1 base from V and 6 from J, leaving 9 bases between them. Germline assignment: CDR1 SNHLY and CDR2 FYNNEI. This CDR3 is CASSEVYGAEAFF. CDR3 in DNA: TGTGCCAGCAGTGAAGTATACGGAGCTGAAGCTTTCTTT. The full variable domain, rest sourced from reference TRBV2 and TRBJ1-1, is EPEVTQTPSHQVTQMGQEVILRCVPISNHLYFYWYRQILGQKVEFLVSFYNNEISEKSEIFDDQFSVERPDGSNFTLKIRSTKLEDSAMYFCASSEVYGAEAFFGQGTRLTVV.

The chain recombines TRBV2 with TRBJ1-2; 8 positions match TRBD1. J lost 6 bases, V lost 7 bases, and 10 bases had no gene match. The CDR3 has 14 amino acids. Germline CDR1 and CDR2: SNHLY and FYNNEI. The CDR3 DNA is TGTGCCAGCACTGATGGACAGGGAGGTGATGGCTACACCTTC. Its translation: CASTDGQGGDGYTF.